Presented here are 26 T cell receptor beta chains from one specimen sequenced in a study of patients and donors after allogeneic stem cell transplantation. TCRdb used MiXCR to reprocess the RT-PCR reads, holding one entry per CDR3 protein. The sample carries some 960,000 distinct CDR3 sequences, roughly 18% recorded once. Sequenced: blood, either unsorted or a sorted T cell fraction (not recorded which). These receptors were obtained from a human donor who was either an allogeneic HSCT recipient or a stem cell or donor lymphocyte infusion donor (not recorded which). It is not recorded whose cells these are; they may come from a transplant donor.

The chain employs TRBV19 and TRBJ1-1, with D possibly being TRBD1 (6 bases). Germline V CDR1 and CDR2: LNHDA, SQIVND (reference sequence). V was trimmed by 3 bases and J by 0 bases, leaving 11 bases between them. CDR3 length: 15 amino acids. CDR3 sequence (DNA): TGTGCCAGTAGTATGGGGGGGCCTTTGAACACTGAAGCTTTCTTT. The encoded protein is CASSMGGPLNTEAFF.

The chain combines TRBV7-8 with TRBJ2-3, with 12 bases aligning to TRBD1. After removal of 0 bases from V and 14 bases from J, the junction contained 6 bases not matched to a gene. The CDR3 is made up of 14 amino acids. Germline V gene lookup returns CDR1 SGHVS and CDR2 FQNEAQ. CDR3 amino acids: CASSLAWDRGRLYF. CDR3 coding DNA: TGTGCCAGCAGCTTAGCCTGGGACAGGGGGCGATTGTATTTT.

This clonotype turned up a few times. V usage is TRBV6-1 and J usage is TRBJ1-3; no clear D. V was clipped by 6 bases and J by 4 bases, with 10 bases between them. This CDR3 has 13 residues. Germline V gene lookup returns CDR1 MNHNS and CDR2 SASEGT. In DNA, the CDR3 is TGTGCCAGCAGGAGAGGAGGCGGAAACACCATATATTTT. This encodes CASRRGGGNTIYF.

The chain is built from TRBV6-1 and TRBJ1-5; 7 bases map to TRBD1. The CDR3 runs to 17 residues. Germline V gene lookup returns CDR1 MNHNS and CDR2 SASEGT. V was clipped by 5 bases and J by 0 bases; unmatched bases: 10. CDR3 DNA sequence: TGTGCCAGCAGTCCGCGTGGGACAGAGTTTAGCAATCAGCCCCAGCATTTT. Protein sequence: CASSPRGTEFSNQPQHF.

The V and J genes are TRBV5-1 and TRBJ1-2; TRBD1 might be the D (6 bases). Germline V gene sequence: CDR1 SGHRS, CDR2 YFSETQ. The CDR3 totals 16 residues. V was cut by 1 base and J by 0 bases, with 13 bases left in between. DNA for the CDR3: TGCGCCAGCAGCTTGTATGAGGGGGGTTCTAACTATGGCTACACCTTC. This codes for CASSLYEGGSNYGYTF.

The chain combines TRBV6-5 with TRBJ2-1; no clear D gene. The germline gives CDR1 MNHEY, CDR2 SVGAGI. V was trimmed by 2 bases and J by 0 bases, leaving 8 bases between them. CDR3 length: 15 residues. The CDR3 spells CASSYAPPSYNEQFF. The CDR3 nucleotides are TGTGCCAGCAGTTACGCACCGCCCTCCTACAATGAGCAGTTCTTC.

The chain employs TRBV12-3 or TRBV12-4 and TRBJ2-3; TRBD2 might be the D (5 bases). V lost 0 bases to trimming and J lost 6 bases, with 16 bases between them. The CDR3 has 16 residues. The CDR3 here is CASSLAHTGSRDTQYF. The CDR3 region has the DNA TGTGCCAGCAGTTTAGCGCATACGGGATCTCGGGATACGCAGTATTTT.

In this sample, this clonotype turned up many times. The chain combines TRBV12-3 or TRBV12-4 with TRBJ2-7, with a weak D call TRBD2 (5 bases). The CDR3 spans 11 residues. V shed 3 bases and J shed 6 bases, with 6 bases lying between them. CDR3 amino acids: CASSFGSEQYF. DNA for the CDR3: TGTGCCAGCAGTTTTGGGAGCGAGCAGTACTTC.

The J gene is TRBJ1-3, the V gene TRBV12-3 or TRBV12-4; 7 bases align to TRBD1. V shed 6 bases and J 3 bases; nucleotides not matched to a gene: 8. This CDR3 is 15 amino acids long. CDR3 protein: CASSLIGTDGNTIYF. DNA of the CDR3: TGTGCCAGCAGCCTCATTGGGACAGATGGAAACACCATATATTTT.

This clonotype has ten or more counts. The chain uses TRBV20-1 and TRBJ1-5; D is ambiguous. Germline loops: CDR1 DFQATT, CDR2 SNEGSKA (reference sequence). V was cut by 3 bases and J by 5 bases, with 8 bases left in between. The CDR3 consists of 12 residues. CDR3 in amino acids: CSASGFDQPQHF. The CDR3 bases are TGCAGTGCTAGTGGGTTTGATCAGCCCCAGCATTTT.

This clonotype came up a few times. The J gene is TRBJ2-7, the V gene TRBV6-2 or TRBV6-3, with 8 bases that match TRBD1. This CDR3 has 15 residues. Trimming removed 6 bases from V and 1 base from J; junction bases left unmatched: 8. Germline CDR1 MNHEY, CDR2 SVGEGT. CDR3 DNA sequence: TGTGCCAGCAGACTAGGACAGGGCGGGTCCTACGAGCAGTACTTC. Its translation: CASRLGQGGSYEQYF.

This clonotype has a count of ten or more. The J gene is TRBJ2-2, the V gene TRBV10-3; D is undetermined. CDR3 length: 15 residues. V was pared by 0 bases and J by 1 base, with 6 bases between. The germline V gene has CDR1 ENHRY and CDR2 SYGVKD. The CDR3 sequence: CAISESKVNTGELFF. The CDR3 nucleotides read TGTGCCATCAGTGAGTCGAAGGTGAACACCGGGGAGCTGTTTTTT.

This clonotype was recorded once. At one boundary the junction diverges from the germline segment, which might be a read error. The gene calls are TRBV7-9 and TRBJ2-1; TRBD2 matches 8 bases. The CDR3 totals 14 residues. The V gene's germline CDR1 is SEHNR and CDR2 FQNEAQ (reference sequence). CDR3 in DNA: TGCGCAACCAGCGCGACTAGCGCAAACAATGAGCAGTTCTTC. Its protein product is CATSATSANNEQFF.

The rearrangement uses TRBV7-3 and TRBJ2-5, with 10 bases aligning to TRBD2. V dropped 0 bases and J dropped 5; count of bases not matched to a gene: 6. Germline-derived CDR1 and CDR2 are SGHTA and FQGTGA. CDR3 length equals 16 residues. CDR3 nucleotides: TGTGCCAGCAGCTTAACGTCTAGCGGGGGATTGGAGACCCAGTACTTC. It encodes CASSLTSSGGLETQYF.

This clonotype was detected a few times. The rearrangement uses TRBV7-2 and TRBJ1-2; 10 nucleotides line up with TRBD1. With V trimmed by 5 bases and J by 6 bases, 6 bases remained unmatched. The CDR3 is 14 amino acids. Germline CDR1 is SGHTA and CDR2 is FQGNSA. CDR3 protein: CASSPGQGEDGYTF. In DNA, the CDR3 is TGTGCCAGCAGCCCCGGACAGGGGGAGGATGGCTACACCTTC.

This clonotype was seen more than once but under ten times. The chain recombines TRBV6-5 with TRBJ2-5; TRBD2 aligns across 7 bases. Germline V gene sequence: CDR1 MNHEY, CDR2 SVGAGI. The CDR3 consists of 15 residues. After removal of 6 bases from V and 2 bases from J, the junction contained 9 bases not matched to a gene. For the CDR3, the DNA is TGTGCCAGCAGCTACAGCGGGGCGTTTCAAGAGACCCAGTACTTC. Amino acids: CASSYSGAFQETQYF.

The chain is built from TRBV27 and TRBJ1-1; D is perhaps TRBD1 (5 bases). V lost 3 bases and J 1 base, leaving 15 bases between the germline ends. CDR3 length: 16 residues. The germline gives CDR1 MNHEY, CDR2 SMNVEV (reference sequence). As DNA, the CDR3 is TGTGCCAGCAGTTTTGGGGCGGCAGGACCGAACACTGAAGCTTTCTTT. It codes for CASSFGAAGPNTEAFF.

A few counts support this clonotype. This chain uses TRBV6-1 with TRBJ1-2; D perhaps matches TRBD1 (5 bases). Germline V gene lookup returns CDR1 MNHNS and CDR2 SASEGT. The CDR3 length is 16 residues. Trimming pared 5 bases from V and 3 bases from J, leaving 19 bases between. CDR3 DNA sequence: TGTGCCAGCAGTCGGCCGATGGTCCGAGGGGACTATGGCTACACCTTC. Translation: CASSRPMVRGDYGYTF.

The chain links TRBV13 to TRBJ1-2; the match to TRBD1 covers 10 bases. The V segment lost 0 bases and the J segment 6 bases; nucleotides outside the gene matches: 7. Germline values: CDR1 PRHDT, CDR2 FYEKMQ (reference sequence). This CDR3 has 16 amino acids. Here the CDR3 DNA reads TGTGCCAGCAGCTTAGGGTCCGGGACAGGGGTCGATGGCTACACCTTC. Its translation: CASSLGSGTGVDGYTF.

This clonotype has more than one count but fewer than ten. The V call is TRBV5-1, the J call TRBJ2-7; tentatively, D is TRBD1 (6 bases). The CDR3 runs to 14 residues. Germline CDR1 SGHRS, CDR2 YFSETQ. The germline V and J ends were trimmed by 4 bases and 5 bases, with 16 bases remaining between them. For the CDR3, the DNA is TGCGCCAGCAGCCCTCGCCCAGGGGAAAACGAGCAGTACTTC. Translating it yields CASSPRPGENEQYF.

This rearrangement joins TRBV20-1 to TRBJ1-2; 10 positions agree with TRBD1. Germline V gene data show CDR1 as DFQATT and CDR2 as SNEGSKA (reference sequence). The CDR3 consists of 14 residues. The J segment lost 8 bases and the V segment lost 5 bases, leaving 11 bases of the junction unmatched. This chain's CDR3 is CSAQRTGGLGGYTF. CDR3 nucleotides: TGCAGTGCTCAAAGGACAGGGGGTTTGGGAGGCTACACCTTC.

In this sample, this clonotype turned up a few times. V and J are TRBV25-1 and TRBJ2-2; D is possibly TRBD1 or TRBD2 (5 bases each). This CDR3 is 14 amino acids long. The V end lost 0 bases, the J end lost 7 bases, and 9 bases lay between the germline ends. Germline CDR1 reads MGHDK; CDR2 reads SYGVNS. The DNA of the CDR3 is TGTGCCAGCAGTGAATATGGGGGAATCGGGGAGCTGTTTTTT. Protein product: CASSEYGGIGELFF. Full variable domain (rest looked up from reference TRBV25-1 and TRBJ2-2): EADIYQTPRYLVIGTGKKITLECSQTMGHDKMYWYQQDPGMELHLIHYSYGVNSTEKGDLSSESTVSRIRTEHFPLTLESARPSHTSQYLCASSEYGGIGELFFGEGSRLTVL.

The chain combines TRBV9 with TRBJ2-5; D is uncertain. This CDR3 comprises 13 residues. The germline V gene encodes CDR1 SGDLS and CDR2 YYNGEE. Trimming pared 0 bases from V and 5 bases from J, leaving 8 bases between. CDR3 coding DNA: TGTGCCAGCAGCGTAGGTGGGTGGGAGACCCAGTACTTC. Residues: CASSVGGWETQYF.

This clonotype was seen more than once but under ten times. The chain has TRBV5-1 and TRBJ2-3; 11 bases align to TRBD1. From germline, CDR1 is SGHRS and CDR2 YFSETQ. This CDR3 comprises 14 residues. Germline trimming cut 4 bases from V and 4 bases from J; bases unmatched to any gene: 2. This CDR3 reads CASSQGQGADTQYF. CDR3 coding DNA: TGCGCCAGCAGCCAGGGACAGGGGGCAGATACGCAGTATTTT.

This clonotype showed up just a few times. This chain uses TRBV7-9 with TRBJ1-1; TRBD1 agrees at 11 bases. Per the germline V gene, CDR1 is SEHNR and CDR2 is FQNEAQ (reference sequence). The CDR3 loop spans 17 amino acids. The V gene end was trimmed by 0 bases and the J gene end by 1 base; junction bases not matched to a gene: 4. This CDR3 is CASSLAVGQGANTEAFF. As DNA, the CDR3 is TGTGCCAGCAGCTTAGCGGTCGGACAGGGGGCGAACACTGAAGCTTTCTTT.

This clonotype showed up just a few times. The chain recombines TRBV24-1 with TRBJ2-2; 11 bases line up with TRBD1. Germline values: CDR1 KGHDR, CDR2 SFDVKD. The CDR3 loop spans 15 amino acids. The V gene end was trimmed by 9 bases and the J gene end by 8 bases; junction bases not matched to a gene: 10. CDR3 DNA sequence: TGTGCCACCGCTGGCCGGACAGGGGGCATTGGGGAGCTGTTTTTT. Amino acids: CATAGRTGGIGELFF.